Listed below are T cell receptor beta chains from one sample, sequenced in a study of T cells in Graves' hyperthyroidism and ophthalmopathy. TCRdb re-called the multiplex PCR reads through MiXCR, storing one row per CDR3 protein. The sample shows under 750,000 distinct CDR3 sequences, about 17% of them seen only once. The sequenced sample consisted of blood. The receptors originated from a woman between 45 and 60 years old with Graves' hyperthyroidism that later progressed to Graves' ophthalmopathy. The CDR3 runs from the conserved cysteine through the conserved F or W. A D gene is named only where the DNA matches it firmly. Size is stated for part of the rows, as once, few or many counts, or as a class when the clone is expanded.

TRBJ2-2	TRBV20-1	NA	TRBD2	TGCAGTGCTAGGCCCTTAGCGGGGGGGGAAACCGGGGAGCTGTTTTTT	CSARPLAGGETGELFF
TRBJ2-3	TRBV6-2/TRBV6-3	few	NA	TGTGCCAGCAGTTACTCTGGAGGGATTTCGCAGTATTTT	CASSYSGGISQYF
TRBJ2-1	TRBV20-1	many	TRBD2	TGCAGTGCTAGAGATCCGAGCGGGGGGGATCTCTACAATGAGCAGTTCTTC	CSARDPSGGDLYNEQFF
TRBJ2-7	TRBV11-2	many	TRBD1	TGTGCCAGCAGCTTAGACCATGGACAGGGCTACGAGCAGTACTTC	CASSLDHGQGYEQYF
TRBJ2-2	TRBV19	NA	NA	TGTGCCAGTACTGGACGGAACACCGGGGAGCTGTTTTTT	CASTGRNTGELFF
TRBJ2-1	TRBV12-3/TRBV12-4	NA	TRBD2	TGTGCCAGCGGGGGGGAGGCCAGCAATGGGCAGTTCTTC	CASGGEASNGQFF
TRBJ2-2	TRBV2	NA	TRBD2	TGTGCCAGCAAGGGAGGGACGAACACCGGGGAGCTGTTTTTT	CASKGGTNTGELFF
TRBJ1-5	TRBV12-3/TRBV12-4	few	NA	TGTGCCAGCAGCCGGGTACCGGAACCCCAGCATTTT	CASSRVPEPQHF
TRBJ1-1	TRBV6-4	NA	NA	TGTGCCAGCATCCCATGGAATACTGAAGCTTTCTTT	CASIPWNTEAFF
TRBJ2-5	TRBV9	NA	TRBD1	TGTGCCAGCAGCTCCGGGACAGAAGGAGGCTCGGAGACCCAGTACTTC	CASSSGTEGGSETQYF
TRBJ2-5	TRBV10-3	NA	TRBD1	TGTGCCATCAGAGGGGACAGGGCCCAAGAGACCCAGTACTTC	CAIRGDRAQETQYF
TRBJ1-1	TRBV7-9	many	NA	TGTGCCAGCAGCTTAGGGTGGAGATCACCCCCAGATTTCTTT	CASSLGWRSPPDFF
TRBJ1-1	TRBV3-1	many	NA	TGTGCCAGCAGCCTGTCGACTGTGGGCACTGAAGCTTTCTTT	CASSLSTVGTEAFF
TRBJ2-2	TRBV12-3/TRBV12-4	few	NA	TGTGCCAGCAGTTTTACCAGGGCAGAGACCGGGGAGCTGTTTTTT	CASSFTRAETGELFF
TRBJ2-2	TRBV12-3/TRBV12-4	NA	TRBD2	TGTGCCAGCAGTTTTGGCCAGCGGGGCAACACCGGGGAGCTGTTTTTT	CASSFGQRGNTGELFF
TRBJ2-3	TRBV2	many	NA	TGTGCCAGCAGTGAGGCCTACTCAGATACGCAGTATTTT	CASSEAYSDTQYF
TRBJ1-2	TRBV27	NA	NA	TGTGCCAGCAGTTTATTGGTTTTGGGGTTCGGGACCGACCACTATGGCTACACCTTC	CASSLLVLGFGTDHYGYTF
TRBJ1-1	TRBV18	many	NA	TGTGCCAGCTCACCACTCAGAAACACTGAAGCTTTCTTT	CASSPLRNTEAFF
TRBJ2-5	TRBV20-1	few	TRBD2	TGCAGCACTAGCGGGGTATCAGAGACCCAGTACTTC	CSTSGVSETQYF
TRBJ1-2	TRBV15	NA	NA	TGTGCCACCAGCACTGTACAGGGATTATCGGATGGCTACACCTTC	CATSTVQGLSDGYTF
TRBJ1-5	TRBV3-1	many	TRBD1	TGTGCCAGCAGCCAAGGACAGGGGGCTAATCAGCCCCAGCATTTT	CASSQGQGANQPQHF
TRBJ2-2	TRBV6-1	NA	NA	TGTGCCAGCACCGGGGAAGCTGGGAACACCGGGGAGCTGTTTTTT	CASTGEAGNTGELFF
TRBJ2-5	TRBV7-9	many	TRBD2	TGTGCCAGCAGCTTCCCACTAGCGGGGCGAGAGACCCAGTACTTC	CASSFPLAGRETQYF
TRBJ1-1	TRBV6-1	many	NA	TGTGCCAGCAGTGAATTGGGGCGCGGCACTGAAGCTTTCTTT	CASSELGRGTEAFF
TRBJ1-1	TRBV5-1	NA	NA	TGCGCCAGCAGCCCCCGGGACGGAGGGAGGAACACTGAAGCTTTCTTT	CASSPRDGGRNTEAFF
TRBJ1-5	TRBV20-1	NA	NA	TGCAGTGCGACCGGGTTTTTTAGCAATCAGCCCCAGCATTTT	CSATGFFSNQPQHF
TRBJ1-1	TRBV5-1	many	NA	TGCGCCAGCAGCACACGGACAGTGAACACTGAAGCTTTCTTT	CASSTRTVNTEAFF
TRBJ1-2	TRBV20-1	few	NA	TGCAGTGCTAGACTTCCGACTGTTCAGCGGGACTATGGCTACACCTTC	CSARLPTVQRDYGYTF
TRBJ2-1	TRBV7-2	few	TRBD2	TGTGCCTGCGGGGCTAGCGGGGGTTATGAGCAGTTCTTC	CACGASGGYEQFF
TRBJ2-2	TRBV3-1	many	NA	TGTGCCAGCAGCCAAGGAGGTGACTCCGGGGAGCTGTTTTTT	CASSQGGDSGELFF
TRBJ1-1	TRBV30	many	NA	TGTGCCTGGAGTGTGGGGGACCATTACACTGAAGCTTTCTTT	CAWSVGDHYTEAFF
TRBJ2-3	TRBV20-1	few	NA	TGCAGTGCTAGAGATCCATTCGGGGGGCAGACAGATACGCAGTATTTT	CSARDPFGGQTDTQYF
TRBJ1-1	TRBV2	many	NA	TGTGCCAGCAGACCCCCCCAGATTAGGGGATGGGGCACTGAAGCTTTCTTT	CASRPPQIRGWGTEAFF
TRBJ1-6	TRBV6-2/TRBV6-3	NA	TRBD1	TGTGCCACCCTCGACAGGGGGGGATGGTCACCCCTCCACTTT	CATLDRGGWSPLHF
TRBJ1-2	TRBV20-1	few	NA	TGCAGTGCTAGAATTCTGGGAGCCCTCTATGGCTACACCTTC	CSARILGALYGYTF
TRBJ2-6	TRBV30	few	NA	TGTGCCTGGAGTCCCGGACACTCTGGGGCCAACGTCCTGACTTTC	CAWSPGHSGANVLTF
TRBJ2-1	TRBV19	NA	NA	TGTGCCAGTAGTCCTCAGCCCCGGGCGGAGCAGTTCTTC	CASSPQPRAEQFF
TRBJ1-4	TRBV20-1	few	NA	TGCAGTTCCATCGCCGGGGTAACTAATGAAAAACTGTTTTTT	CSSIAGVTNEKLFF
TRBJ1-2	TRBV9	few	NA	TGTGCCAGCAGCCCTCAGAGCGGTTTAGCTAACTATGGCTACACCTTC	CASSPQSGLANYGYTF
TRBJ1-1	TRBV2	many	NA	TGTGCCAGCATCCCATTCACTACTGGGGGGACTGAAGCTTTCTTT	CASIPFTTGGTEAFF
TRBJ1-1	TRBV12-3/TRBV12-4	few	NA	TGTGCCAGCAGTTTTCAAAATCTGAACACTGAAGCTTTCTTT	CASSFQNLNTEAFF
TRBJ1-2	TRBV7-2	few	NA	TGTGCCAGCAGCCCCCAGGGATCTCTGGACTATGGCTACACCTTC	CASSPQGSLDYGYTF
TRBJ1-1	TRBV3-1	many	NA	TGTGCCAGCAGCCAAGACAGCGCCCCTTTAGAAGCTTTCTTT	CASSQDSAPLEAFF
TRBJ1-5	TRBV3-1	many	NA	TGTGCCAGCAGCCAAGATATGGCAGGGGCAGGGCCCCAGCATTTT	CASSQDMAGAGPQHF
TRBJ2-1	TRBV4-2	NA	TRBD2	TGTGCCAGCAGCCAAGAAGGTCTTCCGAGCGGGGGGGCCTATGAGCAGTTCTTC	CASSQEGLPSGGAYEQFF
TRBJ1-2	TRBV2	many	NA	TGTGCCAGCAGACCGGGAAAGAACTATGGCTACACCTTC	CASRPGKNYGYTF
TRBJ2-7	TRBV2	once	NA	TGTGCCAGCATGCAGGGTGGGCTTTACGAGCAGTACTTC	CASMQGGLYEQYF
TRBJ2-1	TRBV2	many	TRBD2	TGTGCCAGCAGTGAGGACTCGACTAGCGGGGCCTACAATGAGCAGTTCTTC	CASSEDSTSGAYNEQFF
TRBJ1-2	TRBV16	many	NA	TGTGCCAGCAGCCAATCAGGCGGACTAGCCTATGGCTACACCTTC	CASSQSGGLAYGYTF
TRBJ1-3	TRBV5-6	few	NA	TGTGCCAGCAGCTTCACTCCCAAGAGCTCTGGAAACACCATATATTTT	CASSFTPKSSGNTIYF
TRBJ2-1	TRBV20-1	few	TRBD2	TGCAGTGCTAGAGAATGGGGACTAGCGGGGGGGAGCTCCTACAATGAGCAGTTCTTC	CSAREWGLAGGSSYNEQFF
TRBJ2-2	TRBV6-1	NA	NA	TGTGCCAGCAGTGAGCAGCGGAGGAGAAACACCGGGGAGCTGTTTTTT	CASSEQRRRNTGELFF
TRBJ1-1	TRBV11-2	many	NA	TGTGCCAGCTATGGGGCCGGGGCGGTAACTGAAGCTTTCTTT	CASYGAGAVTEAFF